This TCR beta chain comes out of a study of cytomegalovirus exposure and HLA in healthy donors. Study-wide points: Rarity held for most TCR sequences, but there were some public TCRs that occurred in many donors. Under in vitro conditions, a few CMV-associated chains were confirmed as specific for CMV antigens.

Germline loops: CDR1 SNHLY, CDR2 FYNNEI. The CDR3 loop spans 13 amino acids. V dropped 5 bases and J dropped 7; count of bases not matched to a gene: 5. TCRdb's copy holds only in-frame clones and misses some; the assay was immunoSEQ multiplex PCR. The sample consists of some 140,000 clones, just under 85% of them appearing once. As to this clone: Its antigen is still unknown.

This TCR came from a woman between 25 and 40 years old in good health and CMV-seronegative. The sequenced sample was PBMCs. The chain is built from TRBV2 and TRBJ1-5, with 7 positions matching TRBD1. The DNA for the CDR3 is TGTGCCAGCAGTAGGGCAGGGGGACAGCCCCAGCATTTT. It encodes CASSRAGGQPQHF. Full variable domain (rest looked up from reference TRBV2 and TRBJ1-5): EPEVTQTPSHQVTQMGQEVILRCVPISNHLYFYWYRQILGQKVEFLVSFYNNEISEKSEIFDDQFSVERPDGSNFTLKIRSTKLEDSAMYFCASSRAGGQPQHFGDGTRLSIL.